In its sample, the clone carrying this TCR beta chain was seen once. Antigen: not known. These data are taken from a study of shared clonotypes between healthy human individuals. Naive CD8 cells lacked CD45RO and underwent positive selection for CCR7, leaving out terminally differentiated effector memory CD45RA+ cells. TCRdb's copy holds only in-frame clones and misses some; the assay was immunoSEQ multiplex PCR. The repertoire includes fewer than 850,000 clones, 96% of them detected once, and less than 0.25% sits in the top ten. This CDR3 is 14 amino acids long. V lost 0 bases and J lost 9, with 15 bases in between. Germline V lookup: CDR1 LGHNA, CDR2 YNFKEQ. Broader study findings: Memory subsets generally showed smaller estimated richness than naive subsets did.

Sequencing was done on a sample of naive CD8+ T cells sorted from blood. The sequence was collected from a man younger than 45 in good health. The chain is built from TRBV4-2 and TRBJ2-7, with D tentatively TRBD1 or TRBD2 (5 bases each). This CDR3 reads CASSQDGPGSGQYF. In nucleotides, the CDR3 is TGTGCCAGCAGCCAAGATGGCCCAGGGAGCGGGCAGTACTTC.